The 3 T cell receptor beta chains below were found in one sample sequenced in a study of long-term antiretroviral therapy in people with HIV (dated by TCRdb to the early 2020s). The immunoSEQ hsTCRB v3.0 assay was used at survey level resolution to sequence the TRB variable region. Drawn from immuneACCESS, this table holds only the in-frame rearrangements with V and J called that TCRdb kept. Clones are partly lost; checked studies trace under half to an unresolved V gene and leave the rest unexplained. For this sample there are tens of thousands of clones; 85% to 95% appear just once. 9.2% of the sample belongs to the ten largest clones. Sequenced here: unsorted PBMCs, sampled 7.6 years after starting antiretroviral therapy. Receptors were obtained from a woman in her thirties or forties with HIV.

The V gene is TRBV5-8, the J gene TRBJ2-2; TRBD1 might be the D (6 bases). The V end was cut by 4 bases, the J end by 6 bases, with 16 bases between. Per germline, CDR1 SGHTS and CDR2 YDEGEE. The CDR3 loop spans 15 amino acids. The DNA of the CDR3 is TGTGCCAGCAGCACCGGACAGATCCACGCCGGGGAGCTGTTTTTT. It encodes CASSTGQIHAGELFF.

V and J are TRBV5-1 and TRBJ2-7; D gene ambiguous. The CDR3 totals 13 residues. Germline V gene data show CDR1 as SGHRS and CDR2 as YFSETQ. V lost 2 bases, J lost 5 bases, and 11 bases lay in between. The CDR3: CASSFGIGDEQYF. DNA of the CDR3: TGCGCCAGCAGCTTTGGAATCGGAGACGAGCAGTACTTC.

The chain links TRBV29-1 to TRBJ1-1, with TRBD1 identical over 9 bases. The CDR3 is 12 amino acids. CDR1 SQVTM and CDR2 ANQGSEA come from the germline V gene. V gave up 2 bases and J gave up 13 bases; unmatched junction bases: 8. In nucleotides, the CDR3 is TGCAGCGTTGAACGGGACAGGGCTTTTGTTTTCTTT. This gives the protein CSVERDRAFVFF.